This is a list of T cell receptor beta chains from one sample in a study of blood T cells in healthy people across ages. TCRdb reprocessed the 5' RACE reads via MiXCR and lists one record per CDR3 protein. The table records about 1.5 million distinct CDR3 sequences, roughly 43% of them present only once. The sample taken for sequencing was blood. Receptors were obtained from a woman between 18 and 29 years old in good health. Each CDR3 is given with its conserved first and last residue. The order of the fields is V gene, CDR3 protein.

v_call: TRBV10-3; cdr3_aa: CAISDPSSLEAYEQYF
v_call: TRBV6-1; cdr3_aa: CASRENRGSNYGYTF
v_call: TRBV3-1; cdr3_aa: CASSFGVRKTEAFF
v_call: TRBV6-5; cdr3_aa: CASSWTATNEKLFF
v_call: TRBV7-2; cdr3_aa: CASSSSGGGFGQPQHF
v_call: TRBV20-1; cdr3_aa: CSASYHGYTF
v_call: TRBV20-1; cdr3_aa: CSARTGGNLGNEQFF
v_call: TRBV5-1; cdr3_aa: CASSLEGSPHPREAFF
v_call: TRBV20-1; cdr3_aa: CSARVANQGAGYTF
v_call: TRBV27; cdr3_aa: CASSWKGLGSYEQYF
v_call: TRBV6-1; cdr3_aa: CASRVGPEQYF
v_call: TRBV7-2; cdr3_aa: CASSPRTGAEAFF
v_call: TRBV21-1; cdr3_aa: CASSRGQGTGYGYTF
v_call: TRBV29-1; cdr3_aa: CSVRGGSGSDEQYF
v_call: TRBV12-3/TRBV12-4; cdr3_aa: CASSGDRKAEQYF
v_call: TRBV20-1; cdr3_aa: CSASGFGNEQFF
v_call: TRBV11-2; cdr3_aa: CASSLPKTSGEYNEQFF
v_call: TRBV7-2; cdr3_aa: CASSLKIRETQYF
v_call: TRBV4-3; cdr3_aa: CASSQDADAQETQYF
v_call: TRBV12-5; cdr3_aa: CASGGDKSDTEAFF